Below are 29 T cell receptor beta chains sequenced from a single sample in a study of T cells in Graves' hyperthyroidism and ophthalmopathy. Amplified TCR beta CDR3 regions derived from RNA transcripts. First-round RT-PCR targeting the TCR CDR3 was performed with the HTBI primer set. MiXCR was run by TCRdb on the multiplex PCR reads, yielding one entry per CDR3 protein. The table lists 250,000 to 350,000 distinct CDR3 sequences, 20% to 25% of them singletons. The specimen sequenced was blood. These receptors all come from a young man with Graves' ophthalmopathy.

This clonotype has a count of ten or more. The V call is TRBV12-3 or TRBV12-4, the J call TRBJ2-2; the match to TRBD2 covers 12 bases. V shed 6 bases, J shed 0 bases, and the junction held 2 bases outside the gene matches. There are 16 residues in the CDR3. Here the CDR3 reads CASRGLAGTNTGELFF. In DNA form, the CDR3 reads TGTGCCAGCAGAGGACTAGCGGGAACGAACACCGGGGAGCTGTTTTTT.

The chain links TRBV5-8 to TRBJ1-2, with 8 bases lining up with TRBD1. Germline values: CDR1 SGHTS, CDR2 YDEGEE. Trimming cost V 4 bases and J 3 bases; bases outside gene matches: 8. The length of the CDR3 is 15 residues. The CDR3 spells CASSTPGGADYGYTF. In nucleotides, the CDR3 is TGTGCCAGCAGCACTCCAGGGGGCGCGGACTATGGCTACACCTTC. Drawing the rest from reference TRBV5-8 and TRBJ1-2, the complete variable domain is EAGVTQSPTHLIKTRGQQATLRCSPISGHTSVYWYQQALGLGLQFLLWYDEGEERNRGNFPPRFSGRQFPNYSSELNVNALELEDSALYLCASSTPGGADYGYTFGSGTRLTVV.

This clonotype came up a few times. In DNA form, the CDR3 reads TGTGCCAGCAGCGTAGTGGGGGAGTACTACAATGAGCAGTTCTTC. Protein sequence: CASSVVGEYYNEQFF. The chain carries TRBV11-3 and TRBJ2-1; D tentatively reads TRBD1 or TRBD2 (5 bases each). The CDR3 runs 15 residues. Germline loops: CDR1 SGHNT, CDR2 YENEEA. V shed 5 bases and J shed 3 bases, with 14 bases lying between them.

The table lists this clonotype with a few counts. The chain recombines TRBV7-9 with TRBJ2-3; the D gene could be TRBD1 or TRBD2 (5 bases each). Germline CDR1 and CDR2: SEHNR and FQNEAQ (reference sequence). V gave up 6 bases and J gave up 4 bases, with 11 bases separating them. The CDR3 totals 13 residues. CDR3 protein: CASRPGTADTQYF. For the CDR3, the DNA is TGTGCCAGCAGACCAGGGACGGCAGATACGCAGTATTTT.

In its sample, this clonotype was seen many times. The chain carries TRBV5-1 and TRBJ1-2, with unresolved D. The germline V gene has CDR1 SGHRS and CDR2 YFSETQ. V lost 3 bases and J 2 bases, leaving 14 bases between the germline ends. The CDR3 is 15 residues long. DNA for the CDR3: TGCGCCAGCAGCTCTGATATGGGAAGAAACTATGGCTACACCTTC. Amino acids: CASSSDMGRNYGYTF.

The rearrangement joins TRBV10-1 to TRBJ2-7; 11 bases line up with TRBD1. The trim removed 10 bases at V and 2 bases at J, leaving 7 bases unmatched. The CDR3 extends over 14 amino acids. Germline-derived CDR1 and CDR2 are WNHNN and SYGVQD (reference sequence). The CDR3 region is CAILDRGPAYEQYF. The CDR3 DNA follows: TGCGCCATCCTGGACAGGGGGCCTGCCTACGAGCAGTACTTC.

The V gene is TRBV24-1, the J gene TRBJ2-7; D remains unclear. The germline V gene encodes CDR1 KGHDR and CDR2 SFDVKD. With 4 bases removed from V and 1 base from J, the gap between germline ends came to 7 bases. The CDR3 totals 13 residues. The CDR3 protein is CATSEPNSYEQYF. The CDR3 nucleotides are TGTGCCACCAGTGAACCAAATTCCTACGAGCAGTACTTC.

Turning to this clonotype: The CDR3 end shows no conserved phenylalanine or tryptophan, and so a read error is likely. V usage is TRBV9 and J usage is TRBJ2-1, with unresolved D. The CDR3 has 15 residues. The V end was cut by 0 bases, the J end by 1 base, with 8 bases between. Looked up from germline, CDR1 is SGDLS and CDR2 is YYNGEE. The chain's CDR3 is CASSVGPRSYNEQFL. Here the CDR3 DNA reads TGTGCCAGCAGCGTAGGGCCCAGGTCCTACAATGAGCAGTTCCTC.

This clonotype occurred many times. The DNA for the CDR3 is TGCGCCAGCAGTCCGGATTTGACGGTGAACACTGAAGCTTTCTTT. This codes for CASSPDLTVNTEAFF. The chain couples TRBV5-1 to TRBJ1-1; D uncertain. Trimming left V 5 bases short and J 0 bases short, with 14 bases between. This CDR3 has 15 residues. Germline CDR1 is SGHRS and CDR2 is YFSETQ.

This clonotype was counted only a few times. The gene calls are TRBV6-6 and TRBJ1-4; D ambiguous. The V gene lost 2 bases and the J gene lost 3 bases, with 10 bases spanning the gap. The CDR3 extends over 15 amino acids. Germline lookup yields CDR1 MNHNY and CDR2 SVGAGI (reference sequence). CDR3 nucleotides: TGTGCCAGCAGTTACGATCGAGCAGCTAATGAAAAACTGTTTTTT. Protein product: CASSYDRAANEKLFF.

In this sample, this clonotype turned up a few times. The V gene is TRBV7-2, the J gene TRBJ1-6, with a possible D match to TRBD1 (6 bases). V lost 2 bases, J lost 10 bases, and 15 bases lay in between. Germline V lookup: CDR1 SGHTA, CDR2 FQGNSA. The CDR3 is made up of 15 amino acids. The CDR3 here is CASSLKQGLSSPLHF. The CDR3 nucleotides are TGTGCCAGCAGCTTAAAACAGGGACTCTCGTCACCCCTCCACTTT. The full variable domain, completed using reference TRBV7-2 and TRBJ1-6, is GAGVSQSPSNKVTEKGKDVELRCDPISGHTALYWYRQSLGQGLEFLIYFQGNSAPDKSGLPSDRFSAERTGGSVSTLTIQRTQQEDSAVYLCASSLKQGLSSPLHFGNGTRLTVT.

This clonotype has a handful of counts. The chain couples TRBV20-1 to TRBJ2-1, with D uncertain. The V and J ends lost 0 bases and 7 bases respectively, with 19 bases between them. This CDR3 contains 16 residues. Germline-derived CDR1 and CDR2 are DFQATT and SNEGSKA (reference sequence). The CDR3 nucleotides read TGCAGTGCTAGAGAGGTCGCATTTCATCGTGGGAATGAGCAGTTCTTC. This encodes CSAREVAFHRGNEQFF.

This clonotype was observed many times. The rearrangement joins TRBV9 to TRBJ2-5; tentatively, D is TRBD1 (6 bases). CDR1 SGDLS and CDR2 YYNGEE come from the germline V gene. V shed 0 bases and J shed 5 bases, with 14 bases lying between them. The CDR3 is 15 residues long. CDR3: CASSVDGGSSETQYF. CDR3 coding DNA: TGTGCCAGCAGCGTAGATGGGGGCTCGTCGGAGACCCAGTACTTC.

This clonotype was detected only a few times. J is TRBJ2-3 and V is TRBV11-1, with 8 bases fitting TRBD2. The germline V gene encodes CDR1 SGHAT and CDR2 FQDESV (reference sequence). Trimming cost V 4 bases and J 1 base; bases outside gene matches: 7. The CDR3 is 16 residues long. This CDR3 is CASSSGGAGGTDTQYF. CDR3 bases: TGTGCCAGCAGCTCGGGGGGGGCGGGAGGCACAGATACGCAGTATTTT. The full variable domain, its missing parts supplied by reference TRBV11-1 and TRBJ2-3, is EAEVAQSPRYKITEKSQAVAFWCDPISGHATLYWYRQILGQGPELLVQFQDESVVDDSQLPKDRFSAERLKGVDSTLKIQPAELGDSAMYLCASSSGGAGGTDTQYFGPGTRLTVL.

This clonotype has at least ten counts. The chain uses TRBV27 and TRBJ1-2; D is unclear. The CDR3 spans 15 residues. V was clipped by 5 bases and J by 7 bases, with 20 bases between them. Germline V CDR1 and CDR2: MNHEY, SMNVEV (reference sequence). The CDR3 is CASSELGVGHFGYTF. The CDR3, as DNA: TGTGCCAGCAGTGAGTTGGGCGTTGGCCACTTTGGCTACACCTTC.

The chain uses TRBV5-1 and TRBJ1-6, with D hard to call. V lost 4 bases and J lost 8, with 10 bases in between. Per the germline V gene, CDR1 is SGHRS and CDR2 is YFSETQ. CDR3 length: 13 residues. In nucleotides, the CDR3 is TGCGCCAGCAGCCCCGTCCAGGATTCACCCCTCCACTTT. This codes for CASSPVQDSPLHF.

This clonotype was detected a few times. The CDR3, as DNA: TGTGCCAGCAGCGAAACTGGCGGGAGAATGGGCTACGAGCAGTACTTC. It encodes CASSETGGRMGYEQYF. The rearrangement joins TRBV6-1 to TRBJ2-7, with 7 bases matching TRBD2. The CDR3 has 16 residues. From germline, CDR1 is MNHNS and CDR2 SASEGT. Trimming took 6 bases from V and 3 from J; bases not matched to a gene: 14.

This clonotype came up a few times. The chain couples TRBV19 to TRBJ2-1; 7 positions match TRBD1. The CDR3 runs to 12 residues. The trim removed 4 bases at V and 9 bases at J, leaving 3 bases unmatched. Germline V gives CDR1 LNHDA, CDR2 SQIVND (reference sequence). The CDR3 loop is CASSTTGAEQFF. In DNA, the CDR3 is TGTGCCAGTAGTACCACAGGGGCTGAGCAGTTCTTC. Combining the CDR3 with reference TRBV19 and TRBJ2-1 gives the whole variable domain DGGITQSPKYLFRKEGQNVTLSCEQNLNHDAMYWYRQDPGQGLRLIYYSQIVNDFQKGDIAEGYSVSREKKESFPLTVTSAQKNPTAFYLCASSTTGAEQFFGPGTRLTVL.

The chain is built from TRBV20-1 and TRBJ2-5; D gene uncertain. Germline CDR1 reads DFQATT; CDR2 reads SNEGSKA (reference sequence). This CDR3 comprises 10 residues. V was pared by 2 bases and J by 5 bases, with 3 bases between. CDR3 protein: CSARWETQYF. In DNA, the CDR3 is TGCAGTGCTAGATGGGAGACCCAGTACTTC.

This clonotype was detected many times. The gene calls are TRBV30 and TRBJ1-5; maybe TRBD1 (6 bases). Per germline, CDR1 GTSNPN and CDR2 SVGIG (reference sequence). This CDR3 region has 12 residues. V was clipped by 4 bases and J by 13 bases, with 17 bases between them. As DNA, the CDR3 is TGTGCCTGGAAGAAACCTCAGGGGATTCAGCATTTT. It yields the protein CAWKKPQGIQHF.

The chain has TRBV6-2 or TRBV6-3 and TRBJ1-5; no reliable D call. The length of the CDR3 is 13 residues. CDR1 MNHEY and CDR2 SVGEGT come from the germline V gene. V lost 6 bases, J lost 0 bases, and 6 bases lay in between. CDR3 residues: CASRGNSNQPQHF. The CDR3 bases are TGTGCCAGCAGAGGAAATAGCAATCAGCCCCAGCATTTT.

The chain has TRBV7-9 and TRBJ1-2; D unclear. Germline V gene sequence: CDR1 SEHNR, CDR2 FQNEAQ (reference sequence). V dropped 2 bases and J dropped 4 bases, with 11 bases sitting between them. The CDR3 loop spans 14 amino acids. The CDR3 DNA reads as TGTGCCAGCAGCTTATTAGAGGGCGTCTATGGCTACACCTTC. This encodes CASSLLEGVYGYTF.

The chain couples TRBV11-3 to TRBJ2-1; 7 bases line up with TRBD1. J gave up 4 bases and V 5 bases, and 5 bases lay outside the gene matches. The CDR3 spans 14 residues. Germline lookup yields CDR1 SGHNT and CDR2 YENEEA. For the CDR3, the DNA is TGTGCCAGCAGCCCTCAGACAGGGTACAATGAGCAGTTCTTC. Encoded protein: CASSPQTGYNEQFF.

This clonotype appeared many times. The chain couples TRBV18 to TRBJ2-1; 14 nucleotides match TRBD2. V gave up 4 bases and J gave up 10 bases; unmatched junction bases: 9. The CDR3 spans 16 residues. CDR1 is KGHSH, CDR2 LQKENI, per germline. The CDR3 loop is CASSRQTSGRAGEQFF. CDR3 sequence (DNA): TGTGCCAGCTCACGACAGACTAGCGGGAGGGCTGGGGAGCAGTTCTTC. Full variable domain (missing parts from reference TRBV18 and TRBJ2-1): NAGVMQNPRHLVRRRGQEARLRCSPMKGHSHVYWYRQLPEEGLKFMVYLQKENIIDESGMPKERFSAEFPKEGPSILRIQQVVRGDSAAYFCASSRQTSGRAGEQFFGPGTRLTVL.

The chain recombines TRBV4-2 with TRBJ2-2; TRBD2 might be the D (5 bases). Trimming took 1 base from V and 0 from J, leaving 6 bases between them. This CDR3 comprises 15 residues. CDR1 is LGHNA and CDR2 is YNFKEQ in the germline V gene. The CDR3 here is CASSQASTNTGELFF. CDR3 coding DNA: TGTGCCAGCAGCCAAGCTAGCACGAACACCGGGGAGCTGTTTTTT.

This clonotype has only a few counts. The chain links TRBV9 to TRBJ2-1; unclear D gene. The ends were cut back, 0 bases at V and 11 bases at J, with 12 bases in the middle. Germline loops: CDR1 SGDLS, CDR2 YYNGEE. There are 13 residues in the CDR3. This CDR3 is CASSVETQYQQFF. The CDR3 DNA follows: TGTGCCAGCAGCGTAGAAACTCAGTACCAGCAGTTCTTC.

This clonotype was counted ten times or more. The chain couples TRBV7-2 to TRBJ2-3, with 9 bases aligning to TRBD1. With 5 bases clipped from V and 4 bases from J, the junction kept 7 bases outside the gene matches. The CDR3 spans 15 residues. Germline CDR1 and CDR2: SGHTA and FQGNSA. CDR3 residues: CASSVQGARADTQYF. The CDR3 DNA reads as TGTGCCAGCAGCGTACAGGGGGCTAGGGCAGATACGCAGTATTTT.

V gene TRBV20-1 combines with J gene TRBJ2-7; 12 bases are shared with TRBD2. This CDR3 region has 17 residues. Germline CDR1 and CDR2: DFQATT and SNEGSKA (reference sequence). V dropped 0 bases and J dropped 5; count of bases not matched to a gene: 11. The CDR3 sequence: CSAREDPRTSGTDEQYF. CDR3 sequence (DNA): TGCAGTGCTAGAGAGGACCCACGGACTAGCGGGACCGACGAGCAGTACTTC.

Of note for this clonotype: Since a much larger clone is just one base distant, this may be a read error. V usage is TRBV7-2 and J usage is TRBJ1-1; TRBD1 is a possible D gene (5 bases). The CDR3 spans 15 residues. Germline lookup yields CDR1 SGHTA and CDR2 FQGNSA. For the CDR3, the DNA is TGTGCCGGCAGCGTGCCACCGAGGGGGAACACTGAAGCTTTCTTT. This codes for CAGSVPPRGNTEAFF.